This T cell receptor beta chain came from a study of blood T cell repertoires in COVID-19. Study at large: The United States, Italy and Spain were the sources of the acute and convalescent COVID-19 samples.

The V gene's germline CDR1 is SEHNR and CDR2 FQNEAQ (reference sequence). V shed 5 bases and J 6 bases; nucleotides not matched to a gene: 8. The CDR3 spans 15 residues. Original data processing: By means of reference gene primer amplification, nucleated cell counts were estimated. Here immunoSEQ multiplex PCR was the method, and the copy in TCRdb shows in-frame clones only, minus some. D and trimming were read from the DNA, whereas the V and J calls and clone size are those reported in that table. The top ten hold around 16% of the sample, which has about 28,000 clones, approximately 81% seen once. This clonotype originated in an older woman with acute or convalescent COVID-19. The specimen was peripheral blood. The chain joins TRBV7-9 to TRBJ2-2; 8 bases align to TRBD1. The CDR3 sequence: CASSPGQGFSGELFF. The CDR3 nucleotides are TGTGCCAGCAGCCCCGGACAGGGATTCTCCGGGGAGCTGTTTTTT. Drawing the rest from reference TRBV7-9 and TRBJ2-2, the complete variable domain is DTGVSQNPRHKITKRGQNVTFRCDPISEHNRLYWYRQTLGQGPEFLTYFQNEAQLEKSRLLSDRFSAERPKGSFSTLEIQRTEQGDSAMYLCASSPGQGFSGELFFGEGSRLTVL.